This T cell receptor beta chain emerged from a study of blood T cell repertoires in COVID-19. Study-level background: Donors in the United States, Italy and Spain gave samples during acute or convalescent COVID-19. In each case, the material was cDNA or gDNA derived from T cells, B-cell-depleted T cells, or PBMCs.

TCRdb's copy holds only in-frame clones and misses some; the assay was immunoSEQ multiplex PCR. Among about 150,000 clones, around 80% were seen once, and the ten largest hold about 20%. The CDR3 loop spans 11 amino acids. Germline V lookup: CDR1 LNHDA, CDR2 SQIVND (reference sequence). V lost 7 bases, J lost 0 bases, and 2 bases lay in between. The specimen sequenced was PBMCs or T cells enriched from blood (not recorded which). This chain uses TRBV19 with TRBJ2-3; D is ambiguous. The TCR sequence derives from a woman aged 70 to 79 in a cohort exposed to, infected with or recovered from COVID-19 (not recorded which). This CDR3 reads CASTSTDTQYF. Here the CDR3 DNA reads TGTGCCAGTACAAGCACAGATACGCAGTATTTT.